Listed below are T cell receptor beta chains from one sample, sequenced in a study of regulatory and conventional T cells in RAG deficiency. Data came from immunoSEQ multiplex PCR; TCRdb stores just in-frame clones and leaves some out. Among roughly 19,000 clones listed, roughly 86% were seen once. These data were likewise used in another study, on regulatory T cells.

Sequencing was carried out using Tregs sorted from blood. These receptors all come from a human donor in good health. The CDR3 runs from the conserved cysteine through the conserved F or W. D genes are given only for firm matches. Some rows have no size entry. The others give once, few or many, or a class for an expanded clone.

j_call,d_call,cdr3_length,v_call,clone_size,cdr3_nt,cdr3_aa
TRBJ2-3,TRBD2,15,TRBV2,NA,TGTGCCAGCAGTGCCCTAGCGGGGATCACAGATACGCAGTATTTT,CASSALAGITDTQYF
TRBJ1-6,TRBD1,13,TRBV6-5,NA,TGTGCCAGCAACAGGGGACGGAATTCACCCCTCCACTTT,CASNRGRNSPLHF
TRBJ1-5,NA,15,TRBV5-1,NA,TGCGCCAGCAGCTTGGGGTCAGATAGCAATCAGCCCCAGCATTTT,CASSLGSDSNQPQHF
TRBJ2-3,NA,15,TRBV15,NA,TGTGCCACCAGCAGAGGCCTGACAGGACCCGATACGCAGTATTTT,CATSRGLTGPDTQYF
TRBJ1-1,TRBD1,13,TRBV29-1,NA,TGCAGCGCCGGACAGGGAATGAACACTGAAGCTTTCTTT,CSAGQGMNTEAFF
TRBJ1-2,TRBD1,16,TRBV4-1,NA,TGCGCCAGCAGCCAGGCCGGGGGACAGACTGCTTTTGGCTACACCTTC,CASSQAGGQTAFGYTF
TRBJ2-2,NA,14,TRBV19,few,TGTGCCAGTAGTATAGTCAGGAACACCGGGGAGCTGTTTTTT,CASSIVRNTGELFF
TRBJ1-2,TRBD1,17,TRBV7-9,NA,TGTGCCAGCAGCTCGACAGGGGGCGCCGACACTTTGTATGGCTACACCTTC,CASSSTGGADTLYGYTF
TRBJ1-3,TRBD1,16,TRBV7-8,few,TGTGCCAGCAGCCCCAGGGGGGGGGCGGTGGGAAACACCATATATTTT,CASSPRGGAVGNTIYF
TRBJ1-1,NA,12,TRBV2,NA,TGTGCCAGCAGTGTAGGTGAGACTGAAGCTTTCTTT,CASSVGETEAFF
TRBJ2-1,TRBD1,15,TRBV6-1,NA,TGTGCCAGCAGTTCGACAGGGGTTCCGTACAATGAGCAGTTCTTC,CASSSTGVPYNEQFF
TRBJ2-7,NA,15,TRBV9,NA,TGTGCCAGCTCCGCGTATCCGGCCGTCTCCTACGAGCAGTACTTC,CASSAYPAVSYEQYF
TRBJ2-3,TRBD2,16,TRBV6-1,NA,TGTGCCAGCAGTGACCTAGCGGGGGGGCGCACAGATACGCAGTATTTT,CASSDLAGGRTDTQYF
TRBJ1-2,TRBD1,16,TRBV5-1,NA,TGCGCCAGCAGCACTGGACAGGGGGCTGCTTTCTATGGCTACACCTTC,CASSTGQGAAFYGYTF
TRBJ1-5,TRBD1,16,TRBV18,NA,TGTGCCAGCTCACCGGACAGGGTTGGCGGGAATCAGCCCCAGCATTTT,CASSPDRVGGNQPQHF
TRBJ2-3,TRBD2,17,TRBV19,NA,TGTGCCAGTAGTATCAGGGCGGGAGGCGGTCGCACAGATACGCAGTATTTT,CASSIRAGGGRTDTQYF
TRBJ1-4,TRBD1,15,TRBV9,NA,TGTGCCAGCAGCGTTGACAGGGGGCGCAATGAAAAACTGTTTTTT,CASSVDRGRNEKLFF
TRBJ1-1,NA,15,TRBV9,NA,TGTGCCAGCAGCGTAGGTCAGGGGCCGGGGACTGAAGCTTTCTTT,CASSVGQGPGTEAFF
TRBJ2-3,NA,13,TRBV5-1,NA,TGCGCCAGCAGCTTGGGGGCGGCAGATACGCAGTATTTT,CASSLGAADTQYF
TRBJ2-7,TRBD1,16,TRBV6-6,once,TGTGCCAGCAGTTACTCGAGGCCAGGGGGATTATACGAGCAGTACTTC,CASSYSRPGGLYEQYF
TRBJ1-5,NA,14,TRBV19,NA,TGTGCCAGTAATCACGGGAATAGCAATCAGCCCCAGCATTTT,CASNHGNSNQPQHF
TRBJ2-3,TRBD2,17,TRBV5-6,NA,TGTGCCAGCAGCCGGGTAGCGGGAGGAATTAGCACAGATACGCAGTATTTT,CASSRVAGGISTDTQYF
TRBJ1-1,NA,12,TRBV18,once,TGTGCCAGCTCAGCGACGGACACTGAAGCTTTCTTT,CASSATDTEAFF
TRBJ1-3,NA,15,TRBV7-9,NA,TGTGCCAGTAGCTTAAGCGGATTCTCTGGAAACACCATATATTTT,CASSLSGFSGNTIYF
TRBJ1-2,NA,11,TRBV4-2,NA,TGTGCCAGCAACTCTGGCTATGGCTACACCTTC,CASNSGYGYTF
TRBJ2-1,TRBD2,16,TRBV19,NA,TGTGCCAGTAGGTCCGGACTAGCGGGGGCCAACAATGAGCAGTTCTTC,CASRSGLAGANNEQFF
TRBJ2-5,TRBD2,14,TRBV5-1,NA,TGCGCCAGCAGCTTAGCGGGGGAACAAGAGACCCAGTACTTC,CASSLAGEQETQYF
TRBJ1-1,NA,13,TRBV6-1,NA,TGTGCCAGCGGTCCCAGGCTAGGTACTGAAGCTTTCTTT,CASGPRLGTEAFF
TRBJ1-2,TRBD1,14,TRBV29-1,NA,TGCAGCGTTGAAGAGGACAGGGGGCCTGTAGGCTACACCTTC,CSVEEDRGPVGYTF
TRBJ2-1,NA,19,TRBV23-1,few,TGCGCCAGCATCAAATACTCCCTGGGGTTCCCTATTTCCTACAATGAGCAGTTCTTC,CASIKYSLGFPISYNEQFF
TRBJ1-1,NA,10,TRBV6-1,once,TGTGCCAGCAGTGAGTTTCGGGCTTTCTTT,CASSEFRAFF
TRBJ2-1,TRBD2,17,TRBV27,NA,TGTGCCAGCAGTTCCCTGACTAGCGGGAGGGCCTACAATGAGCAGTTCTTC,CASSSLTSGRAYNEQFF
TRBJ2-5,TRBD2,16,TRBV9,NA,TGTGCCAGCAGCGCGGGACTAGCGGGGGGGCAAGAGACCCAGTACTTC,CASSAGLAGGQETQYF
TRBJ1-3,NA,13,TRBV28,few,TGTGCCAGCAGTCGACAGTCTGGAAACACCATATATTTT,CASSRQSGNTIYF
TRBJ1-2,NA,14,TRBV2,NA,TGTGCCAGCAGTCCTAACCTTTTAGTAGACGGCTACACCTTC,CASSPNLLVDGYTF
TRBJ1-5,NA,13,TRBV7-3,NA,TGTGCCAGCAGCTTGCAGGGAGGTCAGCCCCAGCATTTT,CASSLQGGQPQHF
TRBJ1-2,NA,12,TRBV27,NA,TGTGCCAGCAGTCCCGCCCTGGGTGGCTACACCTTC,CASSPALGGYTF
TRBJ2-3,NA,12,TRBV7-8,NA,TGTGCCAGCAGCTTAGCGTCAGGGGCGCCACATTTT,CASSLASGAPHF
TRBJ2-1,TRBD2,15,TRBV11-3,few,TGTGCCAGCAGAAGGACCGGGGAGGGCTACAATGAGCAGTTCTTC,CASRRTGEGYNEQFF
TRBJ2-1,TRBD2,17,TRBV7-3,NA,TGTGCCAGCAGCTCCCGAACTAGCGGCGAAATCTACAATGAGCAGTTCTTC,CASSSRTSGEIYNEQFF
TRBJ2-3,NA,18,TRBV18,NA,TGTGCCAGCTCACCGAACACGTCCAGGGTATTTGGCACAGATACGCAGTATTTT,CASSPNTSRVFGTDTQYF
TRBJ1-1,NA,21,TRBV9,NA,TGTGCCAGCAGCGTAGCGGCCCGATCTACAGGAGTTTCTCTCATGAACACTGAAGCTTTCTTT,CASSVAARSTGVSLMNTEAFF
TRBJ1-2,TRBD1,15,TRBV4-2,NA,TGTGCCAGCAGCCAAGGGGACAGGGAGAACTATGGCTACACCTTC,CASSQGDRENYGYTF
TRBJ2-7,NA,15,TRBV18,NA,TGTGCCAGCTCACTCTGGCAGACAAACTCCTACGAGCAGTACTTC,CASSLWQTNSYEQYF
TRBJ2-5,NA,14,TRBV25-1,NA,TGTGCCAGCAGTGAATATTACAATGAGGAGACCCAGTACTTC,CASSEYYNEETQYF
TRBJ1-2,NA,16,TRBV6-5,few,TGTGCCAGCAGTTACCGACCCCGGGACCTGAACTATGGCTACACCTTC,CASSYRPRDLNYGYTF
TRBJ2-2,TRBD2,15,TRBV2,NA,TGTGCCAGCAGCCTTAGACTAGCGGTCACCGGGGAGCTGTTTTTT,CASSLRLAVTGELFF
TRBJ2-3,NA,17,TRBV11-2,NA,TGTGCCAGCAGCTTAGGCATGGGCGGGGGCAGCACAGATACGCAGTATTTT,CASSLGMGGGSTDTQYF
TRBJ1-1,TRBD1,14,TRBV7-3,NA,TGTGCCAGCAGCGAACAGGGGGCTCGGACTGAAGCTTTCTTT,CASSEQGARTEAFF
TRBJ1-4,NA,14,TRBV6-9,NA,TGTGCCAGCAGTTACTCCGGTACTAATGAAAAACTGTTTTTT,CASSYSGTNEKLFF
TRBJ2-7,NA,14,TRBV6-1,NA,TGTGCCAGCTCGGCAGTGGGGGGTCGCGGCGAGCAGTACTTC,CASSAVGGRGEQYF
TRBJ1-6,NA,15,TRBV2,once,TGTGCCAGCAGTGAATCGGGACAAACAAATTCACCCCTCCACTTT,CASSESGQTNSPLHF
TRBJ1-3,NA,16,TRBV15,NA,TGTGCCACCAGGGACAGTCAAGTTTACTCTGGAAACACCATATATTTT,CATRDSQVYSGNTIYF